This passage covers 30 T cell receptor beta chains from one sample sequenced in a study of blood T cell repertoires in COVID-19. Some clones are missing from TCRdb's copy, which holds only in-frame ones; the method was immunoSEQ multiplex PCR. Of hundreds of thousands of clones in the sample, about nine tenths are singletons; the top ten hold about 4.6%. The sample was PBMCs or T cells enriched from blood (not recorded which). The receptors shown here come from a man younger than 40 who had recovered from COVID-19.

J is TRBJ2-2 and V is TRBV6-1; D is uncertain. Trimming took off 3 bases at V and 1 base at J, with 9 bases between the two ends. The germline gives CDR1 MNHNS, CDR2 SASEGT. This CDR3 region has 15 residues. The DNA of the CDR3 is TGTGCCAGCAGTGACGTTACTCTGAACACCGGGGAGCTGTTTTTT. Protein product: CASSDVTLNTGELFF.

The chain carries TRBV27 and TRBJ1-2, with TRBD1 matching over 11 bases. This CDR3 is 17 amino acids long. From germline, CDR1 is MNHEY and CDR2 SMNVEV (reference sequence). V lost 6 bases to trimming and J lost 3 bases; unmatched junction nucleotides: 12. The CDR3 reads CASSFRTGGARDYGYTF. CDR3 in DNA: TGTGCCAGCAGCTTCCGGACAGGGGGCGCTCGGGACTATGGCTACACCTTC.

For the CDR3, the DNA is TGTGCCAGCAGTGAATTTCGCGGGGGGGCCGGGGAGCAGTTCTTC. Encoded protein: CASSEFRGGAGEQFF. This rearrangement joins TRBV25-1 to TRBJ2-1; 9 bases agree with TRBD2. CDR3 length: 15 amino acids. The germline V gene has CDR1 MGHDK and CDR2 SYGVNS. Unmatched junction bases numbered 8, after V lost 1 base and J lost 10 bases. Supplemented by reference TRBV25-1 and TRBJ2-1, the full variable domain reads EADIYQTPRYLVIGTGKKITLECSQTMGHDKMYWYQQDPGMELHLIHYSYGVNSTEKGDLSSESTVSRIRTEHFPLTLESARPSHTSQYLCASSEFRGGAGEQFFGPGTRLTVL.

The V and J genes are TRBV9 and TRBJ2-4; TRBD2 agrees at 7 bases. Trimming cost V 3 bases and J 5 bases; bases outside gene matches: 5. The length of the CDR3 is 14 residues. Germline CDR1 is SGDLS and CDR2 is YYNGEE. The CDR3 loop is CASSADGLENIQYF. CDR3 nucleotides: TGTGCCAGCAGCGCGGACGGACTAGAAAACATTCAGTACTTC.

The rearrangement links TRBV4-2 to TRBJ2-5; 9 bases align to TRBD2. CDR3 length equals 17 residues. Per germline, CDR1 LGHNA and CDR2 YNFKEQ. With V trimmed by 3 bases and J by 5 bases, 13 bases remained unmatched. The DNA for the CDR3 is TGTGCCAGCAGCCAGCCCCCGGGCGGGGGGGCCGGGGAGACCCAGTACTTC. Its protein is CASSQPPGGGAGETQYF.

The V call is TRBV7-9, the J call TRBJ2-3, with 7 bases aligning to TRBD2. J lost 4 bases, V lost 2 bases, and 12 bases had no gene match. The germline V gene has CDR1 SEHNR and CDR2 FQNEAQ (reference sequence). This CDR3 has 17 residues. The CDR3 coding sequence is TGTGCCAGCAGCTTATCGGGAGCGGGATATGAGTCAGATACGCAGTATTTT. This encodes CASSLSGAGYESDTQYF. Full variable domain (remainder filled in from reference TRBV7-9 and TRBJ2-3): DTGVSQNPRHKITKRGQNVTFRCDPISEHNRLYWYRQTLGQGPEFLTYFQNEAQLEKSRLLSDRFSAERPKGSFSTLEIQRTEQGDSAMYLCASSLSGAGYESDTQYFGPGTRLTVL.

Remarks on this clone: This specimen includes other DNA sequences encoding the same CDR3. This chain connects TRBV24-1 to TRBJ2-7; 7 bases are shared with TRBD2. Germline-derived CDR1 and CDR2 are KGHDR and SFDVKD. With V trimmed by 9 bases and J by 1 base, 2 bases remained unmatched. The CDR3 totals 12 residues. Here the CDR3 DNA reads TGTGCCACCTCGGGGGGTTCCTACGAGCAGTACTTC. It yields the protein CATSGGSYEQYF.

The rearrangement links TRBV28 to TRBJ2-3, with 7 bases identical to TRBD1. Trimming cost V 5 bases and J 0 bases; bases outside gene matches: 8. The CDR3 is made up of 16 amino acids. The germline gives CDR1 MDHEN, CDR2 SYDVKM. In nucleotides, the CDR3 is TGTGCCAGCAGTCCCGACAGGGCCTCTAGCACAGATACGCAGTATTTT. Translating gives CASSPDRASSTDTQYF.

This clone was seen a handful of times. This chain joins TRBV11-3 and TRBJ2-2; TRBD1 aligns across 7 bases. J was trimmed by 4 bases and V by 5 bases; bases with no gene match: 7. The CDR3 length is 15 residues. The germline V gene encodes CDR1 SGHNT and CDR2 YENEEA. The CDR3 spells CASSTHRGSTGELFF. The DNA for the CDR3 is TGTGCCAGCAGCACCCACAGGGGTAGCACCGGGGAGCTGTTTTTT.

The rearrangement joins TRBV19 to TRBJ2-1; 14 bases are shared with TRBD2. The CDR3 is 14 amino acids. The junction had 5 bases not matched to a gene; V was cut back by 7 bases and J by 9 bases. The germline CDR1 and CDR2 sequences are LNHDA and SQIVND (reference sequence). The chain's CDR3 is CASKQTSGGGEQFF. For the CDR3, the DNA is TGTGCCAGTAAACAGACTAGCGGGGGGGGTGAGCAGTTCTTC.

The chain employs TRBV30 and TRBJ2-7, with D possibly TRBD1 on 6 matching bases. The CDR3 is 13 residues long. The V gene lost 0 bases and the J gene lost 7 bases, with 13 bases spanning the gap. Germline V gene data show CDR1 as GTSNPN and CDR2 as SVGIG (reference sequence). CDR3 sequence reads: CAWSVWTENEQYF. The DNA of the CDR3 is TGTGCCTGGAGTGTATGGACAGAAAATGAGCAGTACTTC. Full variable domain (missing parts from reference TRBV30 and TRBJ2-7): SQTIHQWPATLVQPVGSPLSLECTVEGTSNPNLYWYRQAAGRGLQLLFYSVGIGQISSEVPQNLSASRPQDRQFILSSKKLLLSDSGFYLCAWSVWTENEQYFGPGTRLTVT.

This rearrangement joins TRBV2 to TRBJ2-3, with 15 bases that match TRBD2. Germline V gene data show CDR1 as SNHLY and CDR2 as FYNNEI. Trimming removed 3 bases from V and 3 bases from J; junction bases left unmatched: 4. CDR3 length: 17 amino acids. The CDR3 sequence is CASSEGLAGGRTDTQYF. CDR3 nucleotide sequence: TGTGCCAGCAGTGAGGGACTAGCGGGAGGACGGACAGATACGCAGTATTTT. The entire variable domain, with the rest obtained from reference TRBV2 and TRBJ2-3, is as follows: EPEVTQTPSHQVTQMGQEVILRCVPISNHLYFYWYRQILGQKVEFLVSFYNNEISEKSEIFDDQFSVERPDGSNFTLKIRSTKLEDSAMYFCASSEGLAGGRTDTQYFGPGTRLTVL.

The rearrangement uses TRBV11-3 and TRBJ1-1; the match to TRBD1 covers 7 bases. The CDR3 extends over 17 amino acids. V lost 1 base, J lost 1 base, and 9 bases stayed unmatched. Germline CDR1 and CDR2: SGHNT and YENEEA. The CDR3, as DNA: TGTGCCAGCAGCTTAGCAGGGACAGCTTATGGGAACACTGAAGCTTTCTTT. It encodes CASSLAGTAYGNTEAFF.

This chain links TRBV5-1 with TRBJ1-2; D may be TRBD1 (5 bases). The CDR3 contains 16 residues. V was trimmed by 0 bases and J by 4 bases, leaving 16 bases between them. CDR1 SGHRS and CDR2 YFSETQ come from the germline V gene. As DNA, the CDR3 is TGCGCCAGCAGCTTGGCAGGGAGGGGAAGTCTCTATGGCTACACCTTC. This sequence encodes CASSLAGRGSLYGYTF. Drawing the rest from reference TRBV5-1 and TRBJ1-2, the complete variable domain is KAGVTQTPRYLIKTRGQQVTLSCSPISGHRSVSWYQQTPGQGLQFLFEYFSETQRNKGNFPGRFSGRQFSNSRSEMNVSTLELGDSALYLCASSLAGRGSLYGYTFGSGTRLTVV.

V gene TRBV7-8 combines with J gene TRBJ2-1; D is unresolved. V was shortened by 2 bases and J by 0 bases, with 8 bases between the two germline ends. CDR1 is SGHVS and CDR2 is FQNEAQ in the germline V gene. The CDR3 is 15 amino acids. The CDR3: CASSLLGSSYNEQFF. The CDR3 DNA reads TGTGCCAGCAGCTTACTGGGCAGCTCCTACAATGAGCAGTTCTTC.

The J gene is TRBJ2-2, the V gene TRBV27; TRBD2 agrees at 14 bases. CDR3 length equals 16 residues. V was clipped by 8 bases and J by 5 bases; unmatched bases: 7. Germline V gene data show CDR1 as MNHEY and CDR2 as SMNVEV (reference sequence). The CDR3 protein is CASGGTSGRGTGELFF. In DNA, the CDR3 is TGTGCCAGCGGTGGGACTAGCGGGAGAGGGACCGGGGAGCTGTTTTTT.

CDR3 loop: CASSKWWSSGRGETQYF. CDR3 coding DNA: TGTGCCAGCAGCAAATGGTGGTCTAGCGGGAGGGGAGAGACCCAGTACTTC. This chain uses TRBV21-1 with TRBJ2-5; the table's D call, TRBD2, has no DNA check behind it. TRBV21-1 is a pseudogene segment. The CDR3 is 17 residues long.

The chain carries TRBV19 and TRBJ2-1, with D possibly TRBD2 on 6 matching bases. The ends were cut back, 3 bases at V and 12 bases at J, with 12 bases in the middle. The CDR3 has 12 residues. From germline, CDR1 is LNHDA and CDR2 SQIVND (reference sequence). The CDR3 DNA reads as TGTGCCAGTAGTATGACACCGGAGGGGCAGTTCTTC. Protein product: CASSMTPEGQFF.

This sequence joins TRBV10-3 and TRBJ2-5; 8 bases fit TRBD2. The CDR3 runs 14 residues. Germline values: CDR1 ENHRY, CDR2 SYGVKD. With V trimmed by 10 bases and J by 5 bases, 12 bases remained unmatched. CDR3 residues: CATCTAGGRETQYF. The CDR3 DNA is TGTGCCACCTGTACCGCGGGGGGCAGGGAGACCCAGTACTTC.

This chain links TRBV2 with TRBJ1-1; TRBD1 is a possible D gene (6 bases). The CDR3 runs to 14 residues. Trimming pared 6 bases from V and 6 bases from J, leaving 17 bases between. Germline-derived CDR1 and CDR2 are SNHLY and FYNNEI. The CDR3 region has the DNA TGTGCCAGCAGCGCCGCAGGGGCAGGGGCTGAAGCTTTCTTT. It encodes CASSAAGAGAEAFF. Combining the CDR3 with reference TRBV2 and TRBJ1-1 gives the whole variable domain EPEVTQTPSHQVTQMGQEVILRCVPISNHLYFYWYRQILGQKVEFLVSFYNNEISEKSEIFDDQFSVERPDGSNFTLKIRSTKLEDSAMYFCASSAAGAGAEAFFGQGTRLTVV.

The CDR3 here is CASWGGGVSPFF. CDR3 nucleotides: TGTGCCAGTTGGGGGGGCGGGGTCTCGCCGTTCTTC. The V and J genes are TRBV28 and TRBJ2-1; tentative D call: TRBD2 (7 bases). The CDR3 has 12 residues. CDR1 and CDR2 from the germline V gene are MDHEN and SYDVKM. The V end was cut by 9 bases, the J end by 15 bases, with 21 bases between.

The chain links TRBV28 to TRBJ2-1; 8 bases match TRBD2. The CDR3 loop spans 15 amino acids. The V gene end was trimmed by 7 bases and the J gene end by 3 bases; junction bases not matched to a gene: 8. Per the germline V gene, CDR1 is MDHEN and CDR2 is SYDVKM. The CDR3, as DNA: TGTGCCAGCAAAGGGTCTAGCGGGTTCTACAATGAGCAGTTCTTC. Protein product: CASKGSSGFYNEQFF.

This clone was seen only once. The V and J genes are TRBV18 and TRBJ2-3; the D gene is possibly TRBD1 (5 bases). V lost 3 bases and J 2 bases, leaving 12 bases between the germline ends. This CDR3 region has 15 residues. Germline-derived CDR1 and CDR2 are KGHSH and LQKENI. CDR3 in DNA: TGTGCCAGCTCACCCCGACAGTACACCACAGATACGCAGTATTTT. Amino acids: CASSPRQYTTDTQYF.

This chain uses TRBV3-1 (or the pseudogene TRBV3-2) with TRBJ1-6; D not certain. This CDR3 is built from 17 residues. The germline CDR1 and CDR2 sequences are LGHDT and YNNKEL (reference sequence). Trimming cost V 1 base and J 4 bases, with 14 bases left between them. The CDR3 loop is CASSQAVTATYNSPLHF. The CDR3 coding sequence is TGTGCCAGCAGCCAAGCGGTCACAGCCACTTATAATTCACCCCTCCACTTT.

The V and J genes are TRBV5-4 and TRBJ2-3; 7 positions match TRBD1. V shed 4 bases, J shed 6 bases, and the junction held 5 bases outside the gene matches. The CDR3 spans 13 residues. Per the germline V gene, CDR1 is SGHNT and CDR2 is YYREEE (reference sequence). CDR3 in amino acids: CASSLQGEDTQYF. CDR3 coding DNA: TGTGCCAGCAGCCTGCAGGGGGAGGATACGCAGTATTTT.

On this clone itself: Additional DNA sequences in this sample encode the identical CDR3. The V gene is TRBV3-1 (or the pseudogene TRBV3-2), the J gene TRBJ1-3, with D uncertain. CDR3 length equals 15 residues. Germline V lookup: CDR1 LGHDT, CDR2 YNNKEL (reference sequence). Trimming took off 1 base at V and 2 bases at J, with 9 bases between the two ends. Here the CDR3 reads CASSQGTGAGNTIYF. CDR3 nucleotides: TGTGCCAGCAGCCAAGGTACGGGTGCTGGAAACACCATATATTTT.

The gene calls are TRBV7-9 and TRBJ1-5; no clear D. Germline loops: CDR1 SEHNR, CDR2 FQNEAQ (reference sequence). V was trimmed by 5 bases and J by 0 bases, leaving 14 bases between them. The CDR3 loop spans 16 amino acids. Here the CDR3 reads CASSPMPGNSNQPQHF. DNA for the CDR3: TGTGCCAGCAGCCCAATGCCGGGTAATAGCAATCAGCCCCAGCATTTT.

Only one count was recorded for this clone. The rearrangement links TRBV2 to TRBJ1-3; possible D gene TRBD1, 5 bases. The CDR3 loop spans 15 amino acids. The germline gives CDR1 SNHLY, CDR2 FYNNEI. V was clipped by 2 bases and J by 0 bases, with 8 bases between them. CDR3 sequence: CASSERRGSGNTIYF. Written as DNA, the CDR3 is TGTGCCAGCAGTGAACGGAGGGGCTCTGGAAACACCATATATTTT.

The chain joins TRBV30 to TRBJ1-3; maybe TRBD1 (5 bases). This CDR3 has 16 amino acids. Trimming took off 0 bases at V and 4 bases at J, with 16 bases between the two ends. Germline lookup yields CDR1 GTSNPN and CDR2 SVGIG (reference sequence). The CDR3, as DNA: TGTGCCTGGAGTGTACTCGGGGGATTAGGGGGAAACACCATATATTTT. Translated: CAWSVLGGLGGNTIYF.

In its sample, this clone was seen a few times. This chain links TRBV4-1 with TRBJ2-1; tentatively, D is TRBD1 (6 bases). CDR3 size: 18 residues. Trimming stripped 0 bases from V and 5 bases from J, with 20 bases between. CDR1 and CDR2 (germline): MGHRA, YSYEKL. The chain's CDR3 is CASSQEWRARGQNNEQFF. For the CDR3, the DNA is TGCGCCAGCAGCCAAGAATGGCGAGCTAGGGGACAAAACAATGAGCAGTTCTTC.